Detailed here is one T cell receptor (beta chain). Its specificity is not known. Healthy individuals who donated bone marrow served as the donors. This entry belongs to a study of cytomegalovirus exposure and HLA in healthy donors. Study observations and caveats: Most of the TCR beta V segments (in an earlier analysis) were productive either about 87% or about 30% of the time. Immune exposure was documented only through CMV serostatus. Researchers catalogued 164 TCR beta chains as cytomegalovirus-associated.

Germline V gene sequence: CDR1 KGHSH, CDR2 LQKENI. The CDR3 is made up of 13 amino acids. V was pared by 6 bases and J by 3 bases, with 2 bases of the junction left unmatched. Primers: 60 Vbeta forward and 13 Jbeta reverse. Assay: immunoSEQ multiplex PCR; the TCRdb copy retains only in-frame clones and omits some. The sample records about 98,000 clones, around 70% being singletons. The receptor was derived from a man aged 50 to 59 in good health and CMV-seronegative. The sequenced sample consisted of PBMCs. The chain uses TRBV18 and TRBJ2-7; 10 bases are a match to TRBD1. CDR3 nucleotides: TGTGCCAGCTCGGGACAGGGGCACTACGAGCAGTACTTC. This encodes CASSGQGHYEQYF.